These 24 T cell receptor beta chains came from one sample sequenced in a study of blood T cell repertoires in COVID-19. This table comes from immunoSEQ multiplex PCR, and its TCRdb copy is limited to in-frame clones, with some not included. The table lists 72,000 or so clones, roughly 86% of them singletons. What was sequenced was peripheral blood. The receptors originated from a woman between 55 and 75 years old with acute or convalescent COVID-19.

The rearrangement uses TRBV6-2 or TRBV6-3 and TRBJ2-5; the D gene is possibly TRBD2 (5 bases). This CDR3 is built from 11 residues. Germline V gene data show CDR1 as MNHEY and CDR2 as SVGEGT. The V end lost 2 bases, the J end lost 9 bases, and 7 bases lay between the germline ends. CDR3 bases: TGTGCCAGCAGTTACGCCGGGGCCCAGTACTTC. Protein product: CASSYAGAQYF.

The chain carries TRBV9 and TRBJ1-2; 8 bases fit TRBD1. Germline values: CDR1 SGDLS, CDR2 YYNGEE. The CDR3 runs 17 residues. After removal of 0 bases from V and 5 bases from J, the junction contained 12 bases not matched to a gene. The CDR3 reads CASSVAFSRTGLYGYTF. The CDR3 DNA reads as TGTGCCAGCAGCGTAGCTTTTTCAAGGACAGGGCTTTATGGCTACACCTTC. Looking up the rest from reference TRBV9 and TRBJ1-2 gives the full variable domain: DSGVTQTPKHLITATGQRVTLRCSPRSGDLSVYWYQQSLDQGLQFLIQYYNGEERAKGNILERFSAQQFPDLHSELNLSSLELGDSALYFCASSVAFSRTGLYGYTFGSGTRLTVV.

J is TRBJ2-1 and V is TRBV11-2; D remains ambiguous. The CDR3 loop spans 15 amino acids. Per the germline V gene, CDR1 is SGHAT and CDR2 is FQNNGV. V was pared by 6 bases and J by 1 base, with 13 bases between. In nucleotides, the CDR3 is TGTGCCAGCAGTCATCGAGCTAGATCCTACAATGAGCAGTTCTTC. Amino acids: CASSHRARSYNEQFF.

J is TRBJ1-4 and V is TRBV9; no clear D gene. V dropped 0 bases and J dropped 5 bases, with 8 bases sitting between them. Germline CDR1 SGDLS, CDR2 YYNGEE. The CDR3 spans 14 residues. Written as DNA, the CDR3 is TGTGCCAGCAGCGTAGGGCATAGCAATGAAAAACTGTTTTTT. Amino acid sequence: CASSVGHSNEKLFF.

The V gene is TRBV7-2, the J gene TRBJ2-3; TRBD2 might be the D (5 bases). The CDR3 extends over 17 amino acids. Germline CDR1 reads SGHTA; CDR2 reads FQGNSA. Trimming left V 1 base short and J 1 base short, with 15 bases between. The CDR3 is CASSLVGRAPGTDTQYF. The CDR3, as DNA: TGTGCCAGCAGCTTAGTTGGGCGGGCCCCCGGCACAGATACGCAGTATTTT.

The chain joins TRBV4-1 to TRBJ1-1; 8 nucleotides agree with TRBD1. The V gene's germline CDR1 is MGHRA and CDR2 YSYEKL. This CDR3 contains 12 residues. V trimming: 8 bases; J trimming: 7 bases; junction bases outside the gene matches: 6. Written as DNA, the CDR3 is TGCGCCAGCCGGCAGGGGGCTGGTGAAGCTTTCTTT. Translation gives CASRQGAGEAFF.

The V call is TRBV18, the J call TRBJ1-3; D is unresolved. The length of the CDR3 is 14 residues. The germline V and J ends were trimmed by 8 bases and 0 bases, with 11 bases remaining between them. Per germline, CDR1 KGHSH and CDR2 LQKENI. The CDR3 bases are TGTGCCAGCCAATCGTCCAGCTCTGGAAACACCATATATTTT. It is translated as CASQSSSSGNTIYF.

The chain uses TRBV2 and TRBJ2-7; the D gene is possibly TRBD2 (7 bases). V was trimmed by 1 base and J by 4 bases, leaving 20 bases between them. From germline, CDR1 is SNHLY and CDR2 FYNNEI. The CDR3 covers 17 residues. The CDR3 sequence: CASSEEGVWEGRYEQYF. CDR3 nucleotides: TGTGCCAGCAGTGAAGAGGGGGTGTGGGAGGGCAGGTACGAGCAGTACTTC.

This chain uses TRBV2 with TRBJ2-1; tentative D call: TRBD1 (6 bases). The V end lost 10 bases, the J end lost 5 bases, and 18 bases lay between the germline ends. The CDR3 is 14 amino acids. Germline loops: CDR1 SNHLY, CDR2 FYNNEI. The CDR3 coding sequence is TGTGCCACCAGGGGAGTAGCGCCCCACAATGAGCAGTTCTTC. Its translation is CATRGVAPHNEQFF.

The chain combines TRBV6-1 with TRBJ2-3; D not certain. V was clipped by 2 bases and J by 3 bases, with 15 bases between them. CDR1 and CDR2 (germline): MNHNS, SASEGT. The CDR3 has 16 residues. The CDR3 DNA reads as TGTGCCAGCAGTGAACACGCCCCGGCAGGAACAGATACGCAGTATTTT. Translating gives CASSEHAPAGTDTQYF.

CDR3 amino acids: CSAVPGFRNNEQFF. CDR3 coding DNA: TGCAGCGCCGTCCCGGGGTTTCGGAACAATGAGCAGTTCTTC. J is TRBJ2-1 and V is TRBV29-1; D is perhaps TRBD2 (5 bases). The ends were cut back, 7 bases at V and 5 bases at J, with 18 bases in the middle. This CDR3 is 14 amino acids long. The germline CDR1 and CDR2 sequences are SQVTM and ANQGSEA.

V usage is TRBV7-9 and J usage is TRBJ1-6; D remains ambiguous. CDR3 size: 14 residues. Per the germline V gene, CDR1 is SEHNR and CDR2 is FQNEAQ (reference sequence). Trimming left V 1 base short and J 10 bases short, with 11 bases between. CDR3 protein: CASSLDRSSSPLHF. CDR3 in DNA: TGTGCCAGCAGCTTAGACAGAAGCAGCTCACCCCTCCACTTT.

The chain couples TRBV7-8 to TRBJ1-5, with D perhaps TRBD1 (5 bases). Germline CDR1 and CDR2: SGHVS and FQNEAQ. The CDR3 is 16 amino acids. V was trimmed by 5 bases and J by 1 base, leaving 15 bases between them. The chain's CDR3 is CASSHHSGGSNQPQHF. CDR3 bases: TGTGCCAGCAGCCATCATAGCGGGGGAAGCAATCAGCCCCAGCATTTT.

This clone was seen just once. J is TRBJ1-1 and V is TRBV4-2, with D tentatively TRBD1 (5 bases). This CDR3 region has 12 residues. From germline, CDR1 is LGHNA and CDR2 YNFKEQ. The ends were cut back, 4 bases at V and 3 bases at J, with 6 bases in the middle. The CDR3 region is CASSPGYTEAFF. In nucleotides, the CDR3 is TGTGCCAGCAGCCCAGGGTACACTGAAGCTTTCTTT.

The chain carries TRBV10-3 and TRBJ1-6; possible D gene TRBD1, 6 bases. The CDR3 sequence is 15 residues long. In germline, CDR1 is ENHRY, CDR2 SYGVKD. Trimming cost V 0 bases and J 7 bases, with 10 bases left between them. For the CDR3, the DNA is TGTGCCATCAGTGAGTCGATCCAGGGGAATTCACCCCTCCACTTT. Protein product: CAISESIQGNSPLHF.

This chain joins TRBV11-2 and TRBJ2-1, with 8 bases that match TRBD2. The V and J ends lost 1 base and 8 bases, in that order; junction bases with no gene match: 10. Germline loops: CDR1 SGHAT, CDR2 FQNNGV. The CDR3 sequence is 16 residues long. The CDR3 sequence is CASSLVVGGAGHEQFF. CDR3 in DNA: TGTGCCAGCAGCTTAGTAGTCGGGGGGGCAGGTCATGAGCAGTTCTTC.

The chain is built from TRBV6-5 and TRBJ2-7; TRBD1 matches 7 bases. Germline CDR1 reads MNHEY; CDR2 reads SVGAGI. CDR3 length: 12 amino acids. V was clipped by 11 bases and J by 7 bases; unmatched bases: 11. The CDR3 sequence is CASRTGQREQYF. DNA for the CDR3: TGTGCCTCCAGGACAGGCCAGAGGGAGCAGTACTTC.

The chain employs TRBV5-4 and TRBJ2-7; D call uncertain. The CDR3 is made up of 11 amino acids. Trimming removed 4 bases from V and 5 bases from J, with 7 bases in between. CDR1 and CDR2 from the germline V gene are SGHNT and YYREEE (reference sequence). CDR3: CASSRGDEQYF. CDR3 bases: TGTGCCAGCAGCCGCGGTGACGAGCAGTACTTC. The entire variable domain, with the rest obtained from reference TRBV5-4 and TRBJ2-7, is as follows: ETGVTQSPTHLIKTRGQQVTLRCSSQSGHNTVSWYQQALGQGPQFIFQYYREEENGRGNFPPRFSGLQFPNYSSELNVNALELDDSALYLCASSRGDEQYFGPGTRLTVT.

V gene TRBV29-1 combines with J gene TRBJ1-1, with TRBD1 as a possible D gene (5 bases). Per germline, CDR1 SQVTM and CDR2 ANQGSEA. The length of the CDR3 is 14 residues. V lost 1 base and J 4 bases, leaving 13 bases between the germline ends. CDR3 loop: CSVEVGGSFTEAFF. The CDR3 coding sequence is TGCAGCGTTGAAGTCGGGGGATCCTTCACTGAAGCTTTCTTT.

The chain employs TRBV12-5 and TRBJ1-3, with TRBD1 identical over 7 bases. Losses at the gene ends were 2 bases for V and 4 bases for J; bases not matched to a gene: 17. Germline assignment: CDR1 LGHNT and CDR2 FRNRAP. The CDR3 runs 19 residues. The CDR3 coding sequence is TGTGCTAGTGGTTTGAAAGGACAGGAGACTCTGGCGGGAGGAAACACCATATATTTT. Encoded protein: CASGLKGQETLAGGNTIYF.

The chain recombines TRBV14 with TRBJ1-1; D is uncertain. V was cut by 0 bases and J by 3 bases, with 14 bases left in between. CDR3 length equals 16 residues. Germline V gives CDR1 SGHDN, CDR2 FVKESK. DNA of the CDR3: TGTGCCAGCAGCCAAGATAAAAGGTGGCGGGACACTGAAGCTTTCTTT. It codes for CASSQDKRWRDTEAFF.

This clone appeared once. The CDR3 here is CASRTVPYHTEAFF. For the CDR3, the DNA is TGTGCCAGCAGGACAGTCCCCTATCACACTGAAGCTTTCTTT. The V and J genes are TRBV6-5 and TRBJ1-1; D may be TRBD1 (5 bases). The CDR3 has 14 amino acids. Germline CDR1 MNHEY, CDR2 SVGAGI. Trimming pared 6 bases from V and 3 bases from J, leaving 14 bases between.

This chain connects TRBV5-1 to TRBJ2-7, with TRBD1 matching 8 bases. In germline, CDR1 is SGHRS, CDR2 YFSETQ. V dropped 0 bases and J dropped 2; count of bases not matched to a gene: 1. The length of the CDR3 is 14 residues. The CDR3 nucleotides are TGCGCCAGCAGCTTGGGACAGGGGCCCTACGAGCAGTACTTC. Protein: CASSLGQGPYEQYF.

Remarks on this clone: The sample carries other DNA sequences with the same CDR3. The chain couples TRBV6-5 to TRBJ2-7; 12 bases are shared with TRBD2. Trimming cost V 6 bases and J 6 bases; bases outside gene matches: 3. CDR3 length equals 13 residues. Per germline, CDR1 MNHEY and CDR2 SVGAGI. The CDR3 loop is CASSPGLAGEQYF. The CDR3 DNA reads as TGTGCCAGCAGCCCGGGACTAGCGGGCGAGCAGTACTTC.